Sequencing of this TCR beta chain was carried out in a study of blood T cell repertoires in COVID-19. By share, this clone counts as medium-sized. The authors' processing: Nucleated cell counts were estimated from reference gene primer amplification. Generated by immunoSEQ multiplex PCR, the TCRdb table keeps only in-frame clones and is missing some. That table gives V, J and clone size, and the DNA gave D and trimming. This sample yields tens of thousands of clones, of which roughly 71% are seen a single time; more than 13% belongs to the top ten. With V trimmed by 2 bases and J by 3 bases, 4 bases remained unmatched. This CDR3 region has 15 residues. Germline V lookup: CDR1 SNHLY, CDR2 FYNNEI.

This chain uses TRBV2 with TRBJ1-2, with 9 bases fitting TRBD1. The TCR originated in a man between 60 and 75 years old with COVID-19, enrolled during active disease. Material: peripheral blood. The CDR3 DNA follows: TGTGCCAGCAGTGAAAGGACAGGGGCCCACTATGGCTACACCTTC. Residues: CASSERTGAHYGYTF.